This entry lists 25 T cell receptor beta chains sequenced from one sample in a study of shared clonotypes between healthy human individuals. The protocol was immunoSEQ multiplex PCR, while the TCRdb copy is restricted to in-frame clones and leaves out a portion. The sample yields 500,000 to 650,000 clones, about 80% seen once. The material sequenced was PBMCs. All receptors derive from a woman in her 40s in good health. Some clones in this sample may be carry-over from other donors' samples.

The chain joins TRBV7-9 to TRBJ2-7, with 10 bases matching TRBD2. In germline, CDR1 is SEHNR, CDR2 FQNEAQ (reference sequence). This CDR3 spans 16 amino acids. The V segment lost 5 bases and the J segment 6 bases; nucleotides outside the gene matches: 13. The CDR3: CASSPGGASGSFEQYF. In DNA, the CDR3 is TGTGCCAGCAGCCCCGGGGGGGCTAGCGGGAGTTTCGAGCAGTACTTC.

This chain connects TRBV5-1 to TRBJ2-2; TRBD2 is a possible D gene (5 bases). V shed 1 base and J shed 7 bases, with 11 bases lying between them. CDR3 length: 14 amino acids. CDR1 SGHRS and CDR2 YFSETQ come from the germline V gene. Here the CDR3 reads CASSLPGSNGELFF. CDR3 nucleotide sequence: TGCGCCAGCAGCTTGCCGGGGTCGAACGGGGAGCTGTTTTTT.

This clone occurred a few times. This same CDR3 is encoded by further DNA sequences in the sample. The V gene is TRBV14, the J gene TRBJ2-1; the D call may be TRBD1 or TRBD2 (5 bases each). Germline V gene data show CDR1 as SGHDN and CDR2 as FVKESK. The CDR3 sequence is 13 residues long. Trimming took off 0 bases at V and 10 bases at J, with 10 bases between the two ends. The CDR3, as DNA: TGTGCCAGCAGCCAAGATGGCTGGGGGGAGCAGTTCTTC. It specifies CASSQDGWGEQFF.

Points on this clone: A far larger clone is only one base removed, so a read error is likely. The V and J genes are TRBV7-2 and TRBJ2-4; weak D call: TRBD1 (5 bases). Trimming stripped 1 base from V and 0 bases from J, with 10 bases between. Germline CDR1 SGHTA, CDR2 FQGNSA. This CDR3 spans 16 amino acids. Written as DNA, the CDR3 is TGTGCCAGCAGCTTAGGGGCAGGGCTAGCCAAAAACATTCAGTACTTC. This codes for CASSLGAGLAKNIQYF.

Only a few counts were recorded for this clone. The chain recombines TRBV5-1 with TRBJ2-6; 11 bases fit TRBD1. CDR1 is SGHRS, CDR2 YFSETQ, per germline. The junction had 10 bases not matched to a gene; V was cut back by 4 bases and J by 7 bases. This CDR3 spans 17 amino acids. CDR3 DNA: TGCGCCAGCAGCCCCCGGACAGGGGGCGGTATAGCCAACGTCCTGACTTTC. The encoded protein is CASSPRTGGGIANVLTF.

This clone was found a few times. CDR3 DNA: TGCACCAGCAGCCAAGATCGGCAGGGATCGAACAATGAGCAGTTCTTC. Translating gives CTSSQDRQGSNNEQFF. The rearrangement joins TRBV1 to TRBJ2-1; the D segment call TRBD1 is taken from the table without a DNA check. TRBV1 constitutes a pseudogene. This CDR3 is built from 16 residues.

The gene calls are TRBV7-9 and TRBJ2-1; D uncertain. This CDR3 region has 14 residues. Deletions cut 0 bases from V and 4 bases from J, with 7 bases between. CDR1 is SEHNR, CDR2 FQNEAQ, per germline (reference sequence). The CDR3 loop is CASSLASRYNEQFF. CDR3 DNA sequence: TGTGCCAGCAGCTTAGCTAGCAGATACAATGAGCAGTTCTTC.

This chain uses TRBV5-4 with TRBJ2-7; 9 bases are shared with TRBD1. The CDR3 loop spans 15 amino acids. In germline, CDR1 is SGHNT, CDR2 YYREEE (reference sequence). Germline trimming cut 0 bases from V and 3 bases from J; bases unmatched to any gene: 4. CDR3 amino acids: CASSLDGDRVYEQYF. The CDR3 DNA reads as TGTGCCAGCAGCTTGGATGGGGACAGGGTCTACGAGCAGTACTTC. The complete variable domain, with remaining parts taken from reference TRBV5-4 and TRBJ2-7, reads ETGVTQSPTHLIKTRGQQVTLRCSSQSGHNTVSWYQQALGQGPQFIFQYYREEENGRGNFPPRFSGLQFPNYSSELNVNALELDDSALYLCASSLDGDRVYEQYFGPGTRLTVT.

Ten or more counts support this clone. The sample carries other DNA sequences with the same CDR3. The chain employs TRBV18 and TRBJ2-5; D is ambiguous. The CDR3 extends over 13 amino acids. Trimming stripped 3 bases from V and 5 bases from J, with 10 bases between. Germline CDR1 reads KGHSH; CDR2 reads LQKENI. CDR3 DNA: TGTGCCAGCTCACCGGGCGTCGGGGAGACCCAGTACTTC. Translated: CASSPGVGETQYF. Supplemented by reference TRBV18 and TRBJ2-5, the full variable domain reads NAGVMQNPRHLVRRRGQEARLRCSPMKGHSHVYWYRQLPEEGLKFMVYLQKENIIDESGMPKERFSAEFPKEGPSILRIQQVVRGDSAAYFCASSPGVGETQYFGPGTRLLVL.

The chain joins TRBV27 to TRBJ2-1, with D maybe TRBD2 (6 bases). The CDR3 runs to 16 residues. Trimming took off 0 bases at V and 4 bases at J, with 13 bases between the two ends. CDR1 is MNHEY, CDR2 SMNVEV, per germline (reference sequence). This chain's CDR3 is CASSLSFRELYNEQFF. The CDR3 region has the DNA TGTGCCAGCAGTTTATCGTTTCGGGAGCTTTACAATGAGCAGTTCTTC.

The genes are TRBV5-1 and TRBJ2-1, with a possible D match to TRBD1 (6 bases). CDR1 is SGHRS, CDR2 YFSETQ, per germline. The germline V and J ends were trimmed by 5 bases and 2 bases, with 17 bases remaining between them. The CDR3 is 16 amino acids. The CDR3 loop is CASRRTQGSAYNEQFF. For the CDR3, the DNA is TGCGCCAGCAGGCGAACGCAGGGGTCCGCCTACAATGAGCAGTTCTTC.

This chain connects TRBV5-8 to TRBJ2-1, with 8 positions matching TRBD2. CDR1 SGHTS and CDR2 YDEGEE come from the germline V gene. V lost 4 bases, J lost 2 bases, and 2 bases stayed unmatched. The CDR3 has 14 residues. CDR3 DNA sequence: TGTGCCAGCAGCGGGGGACTAGCCTACAATGAGCAGTTCTTC. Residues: CASSGGLAYNEQFF.

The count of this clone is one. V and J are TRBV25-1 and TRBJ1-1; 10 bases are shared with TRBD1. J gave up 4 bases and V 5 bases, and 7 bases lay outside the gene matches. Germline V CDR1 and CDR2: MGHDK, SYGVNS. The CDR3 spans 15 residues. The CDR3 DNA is TGTGCCAGCAGTCAAAGGACAGGGGGGACCACTGAAGCTTTCTTT. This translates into CASSQRTGGTTEAFF.

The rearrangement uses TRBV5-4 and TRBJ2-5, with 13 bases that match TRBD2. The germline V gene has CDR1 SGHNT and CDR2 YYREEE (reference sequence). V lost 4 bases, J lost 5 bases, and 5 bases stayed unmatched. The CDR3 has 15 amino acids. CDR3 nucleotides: TGTGCCAGCAGCCGGACTAGCGGGAGTAGGGAGACCCAGTACTTC. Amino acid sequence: CASSRTSGSRETQYF.

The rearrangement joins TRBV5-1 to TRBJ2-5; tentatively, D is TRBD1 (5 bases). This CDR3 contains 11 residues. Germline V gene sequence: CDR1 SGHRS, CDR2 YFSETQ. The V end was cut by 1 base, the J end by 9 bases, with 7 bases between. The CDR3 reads CASSLKGPQYF. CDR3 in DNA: TGCGCCAGCAGCTTGAAGGGGCCCCAGTACTTC.

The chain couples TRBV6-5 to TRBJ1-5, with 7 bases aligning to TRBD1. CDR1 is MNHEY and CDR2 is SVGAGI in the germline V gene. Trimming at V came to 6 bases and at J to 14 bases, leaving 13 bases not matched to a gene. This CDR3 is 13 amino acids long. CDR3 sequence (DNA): TGTGCCAGCAGCGTCGGGAGGGCCCAGGGGGAGCATTTT. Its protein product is CASSVGRAQGEHF.

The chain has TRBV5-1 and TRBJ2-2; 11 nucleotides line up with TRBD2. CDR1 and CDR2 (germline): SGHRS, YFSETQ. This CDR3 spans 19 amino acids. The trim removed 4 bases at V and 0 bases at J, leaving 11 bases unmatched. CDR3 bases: TGCGCCAGCAGCGGTTTGGTGGCTAGCGGGAGGACGAACACCGGGGAGCTGTTTTTT. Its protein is CASSGLVASGRTNTGELFF.

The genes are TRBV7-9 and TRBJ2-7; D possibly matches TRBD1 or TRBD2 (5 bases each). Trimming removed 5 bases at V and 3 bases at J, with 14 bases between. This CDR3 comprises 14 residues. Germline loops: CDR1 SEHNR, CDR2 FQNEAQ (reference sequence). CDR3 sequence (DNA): TGTGCCAGCAGCCGGGGCGGACAAGACTACGAGCAGTACTTC. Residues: CASSRGGQDYEQYF.

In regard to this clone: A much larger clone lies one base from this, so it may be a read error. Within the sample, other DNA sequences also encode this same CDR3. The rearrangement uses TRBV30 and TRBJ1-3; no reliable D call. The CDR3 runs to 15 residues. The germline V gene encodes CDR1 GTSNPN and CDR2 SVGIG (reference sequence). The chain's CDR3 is CAWSRVGVSGNTIYF. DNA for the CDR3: TGTGCCTGGAGTCGCGTGGGAGTCTCTGGAAACACTATATATTTT. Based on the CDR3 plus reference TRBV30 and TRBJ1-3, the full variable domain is SQTIHQWPATLVQPVGSPLSLECTVEGTSNPNLYWYRQAAGRGLQLLFYSVGIGQISSEVPQNLSASRPQDRQFILSSKKLLLSDSGFYLCAWSRVGVSGNTIYFGEGSWLTVV.

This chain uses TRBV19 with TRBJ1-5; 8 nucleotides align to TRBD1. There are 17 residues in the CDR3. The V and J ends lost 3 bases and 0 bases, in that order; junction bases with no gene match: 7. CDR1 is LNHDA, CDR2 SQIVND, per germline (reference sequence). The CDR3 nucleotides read TGTGCCAGTAGTATGCAGGGGGCAGCGGATAGCAATCAGCCCCAGCATTTT. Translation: CASSMQGAADSNQPQHF.

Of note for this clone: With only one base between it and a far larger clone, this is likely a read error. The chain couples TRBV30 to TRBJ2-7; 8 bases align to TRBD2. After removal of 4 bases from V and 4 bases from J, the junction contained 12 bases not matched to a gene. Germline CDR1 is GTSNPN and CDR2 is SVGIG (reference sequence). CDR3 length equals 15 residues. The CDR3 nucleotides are TGTGCCTGGATATCCCTGCGGGGGGCTTTTTACGAGCAGTACTTC. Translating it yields CAWISLRGAFYEQYF.

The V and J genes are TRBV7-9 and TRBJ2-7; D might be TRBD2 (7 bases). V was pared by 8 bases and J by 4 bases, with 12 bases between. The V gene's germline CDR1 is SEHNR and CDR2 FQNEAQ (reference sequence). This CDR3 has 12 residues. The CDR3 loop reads CASGRGSYEQYF. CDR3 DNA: TGTGCCAGCGGGAGGGGGTCTTACGAGCAGTACTTC.

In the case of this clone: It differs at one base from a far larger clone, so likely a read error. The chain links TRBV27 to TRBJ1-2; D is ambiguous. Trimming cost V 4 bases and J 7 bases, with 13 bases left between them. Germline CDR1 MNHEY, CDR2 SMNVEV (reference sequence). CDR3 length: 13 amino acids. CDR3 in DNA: TGTGCCAGCAGTTGGTCAGTGGAGAGTGGCTACACCTTC. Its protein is CASSWSVESGYTF.

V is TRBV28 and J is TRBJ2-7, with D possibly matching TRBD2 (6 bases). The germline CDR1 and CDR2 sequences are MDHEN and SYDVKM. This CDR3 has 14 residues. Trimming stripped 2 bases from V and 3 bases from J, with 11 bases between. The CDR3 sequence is CASSLTGRLYEQYF. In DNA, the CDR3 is TGTGCCAGCAGTTTAACCGGGAGACTCTACGAGCAGTACTTC.

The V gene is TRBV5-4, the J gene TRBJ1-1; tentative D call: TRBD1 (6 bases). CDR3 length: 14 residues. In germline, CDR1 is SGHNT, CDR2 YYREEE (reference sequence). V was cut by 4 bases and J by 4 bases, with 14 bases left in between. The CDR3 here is CASSPRTGATEAFF. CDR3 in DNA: TGTGCCAGCAGCCCCCGCACGGGGGCCACTGAAGCTTTCTTT.